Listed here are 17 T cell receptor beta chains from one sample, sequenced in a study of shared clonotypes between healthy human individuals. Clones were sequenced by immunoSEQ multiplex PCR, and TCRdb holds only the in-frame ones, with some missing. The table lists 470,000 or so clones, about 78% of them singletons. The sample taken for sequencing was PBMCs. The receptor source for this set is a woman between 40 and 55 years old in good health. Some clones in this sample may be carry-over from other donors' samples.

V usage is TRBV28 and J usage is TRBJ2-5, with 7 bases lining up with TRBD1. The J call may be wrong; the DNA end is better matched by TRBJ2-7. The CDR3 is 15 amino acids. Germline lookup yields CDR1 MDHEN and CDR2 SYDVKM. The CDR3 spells CASSSNAGGSYEQYF. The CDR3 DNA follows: TGTGCCAGCAGTTCCAACGCAGGGGGCTCCTACGAGCAGTACTTC.

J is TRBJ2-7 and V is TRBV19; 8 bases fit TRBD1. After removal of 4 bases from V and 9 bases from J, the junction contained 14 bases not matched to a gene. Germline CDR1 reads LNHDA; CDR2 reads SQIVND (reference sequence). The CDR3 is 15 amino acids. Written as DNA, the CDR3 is TGTGCCAGTAGTACACCTTCGACAGGGGCCTCGGTGCAGTACTTC. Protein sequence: CASSTPSTGASVQYF.

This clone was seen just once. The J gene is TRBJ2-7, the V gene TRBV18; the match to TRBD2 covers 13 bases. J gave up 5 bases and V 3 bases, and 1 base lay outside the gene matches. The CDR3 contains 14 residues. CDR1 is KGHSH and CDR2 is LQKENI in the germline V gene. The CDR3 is CASSPTSGRNEQYF. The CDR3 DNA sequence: TGTGCCAGCTCACCGACTAGCGGGAGGAACGAGCAGTACTTC.

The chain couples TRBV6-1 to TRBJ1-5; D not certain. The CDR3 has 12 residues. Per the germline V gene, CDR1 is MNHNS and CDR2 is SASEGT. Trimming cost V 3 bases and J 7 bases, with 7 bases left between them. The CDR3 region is CASSDPTQPQHF. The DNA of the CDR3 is TGTGCCAGCAGTGACCCGACCCAGCCCCAGCATTTT.

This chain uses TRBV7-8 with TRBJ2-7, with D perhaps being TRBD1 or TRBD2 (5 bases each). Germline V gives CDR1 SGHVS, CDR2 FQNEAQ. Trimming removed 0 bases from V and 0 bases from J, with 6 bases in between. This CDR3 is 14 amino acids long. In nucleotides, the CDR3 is TGTGCCAGCAGCTTAGCGGGGACCTCCTACGAGCAGTACTTC. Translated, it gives CASSLAGTSYEQYF.

The DNA for the CDR3 is TGTGCCAGCAGCCGTAGGGGACAGTTAGCCGGGGAGCTGTTTTTT. Its translation: CASSRRGQLAGELFF. This chain uses TRBV7-8 with TRBJ2-2, with TRBD1 matching over 7 bases. Per the germline V gene, CDR1 is SGHVS and CDR2 is FQNEAQ. Unmatched junction bases numbered 9, after V lost 5 bases and J lost 6 bases. This CDR3 comprises 15 residues.

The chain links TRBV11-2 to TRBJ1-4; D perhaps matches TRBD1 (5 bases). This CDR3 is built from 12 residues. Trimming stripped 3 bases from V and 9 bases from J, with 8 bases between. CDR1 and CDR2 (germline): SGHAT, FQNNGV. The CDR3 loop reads CASSLGGKKLFF. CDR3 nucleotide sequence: TGTGCCAGCAGCTTGGGGGGGAAAAAACTGTTTTTT.

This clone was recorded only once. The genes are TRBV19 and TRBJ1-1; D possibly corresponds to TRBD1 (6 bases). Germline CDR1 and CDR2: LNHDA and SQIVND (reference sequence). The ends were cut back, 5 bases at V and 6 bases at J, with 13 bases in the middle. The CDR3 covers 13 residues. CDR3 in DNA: TGTGCCAGTAGTTTGCAGGGGCGGGCTGAAGCTTTCTTT. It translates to CASSLQGRAEAFF.

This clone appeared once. This chain's CDR3 is CASSVQVVGEQYF. Written as DNA, the CDR3 is TGCGCCAGCAGTGTCCAGGTAGTCGGCGAGCAGTACTTC. The rearrangement links TRBV10-1 to TRBJ2-7; D unresolved. Germline V gene data show CDR1 as WNHNN and CDR2 as SYGVQD (reference sequence). There are 13 residues in the CDR3. Deletions cut 4 bases from V and 6 bases from J, with 13 bases between.

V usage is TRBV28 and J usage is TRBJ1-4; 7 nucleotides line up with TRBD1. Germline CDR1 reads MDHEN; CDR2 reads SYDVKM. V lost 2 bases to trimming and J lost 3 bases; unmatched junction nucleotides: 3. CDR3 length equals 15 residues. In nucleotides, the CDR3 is TGTGCCAGCAGTTTACCGGGACAGTCTAATGAAAAACTGTTTTTT. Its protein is CASSLPGQSNEKLFF.

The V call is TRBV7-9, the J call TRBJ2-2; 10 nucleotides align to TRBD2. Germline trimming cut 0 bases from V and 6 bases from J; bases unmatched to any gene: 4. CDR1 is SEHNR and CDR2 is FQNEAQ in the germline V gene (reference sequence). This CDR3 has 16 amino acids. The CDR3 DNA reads TGTGCCAGCAGCTTAGCCCAGCGGGAGGGATCCGGGGAGCTGTTTTTT. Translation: CASSLAQREGSGELFF.

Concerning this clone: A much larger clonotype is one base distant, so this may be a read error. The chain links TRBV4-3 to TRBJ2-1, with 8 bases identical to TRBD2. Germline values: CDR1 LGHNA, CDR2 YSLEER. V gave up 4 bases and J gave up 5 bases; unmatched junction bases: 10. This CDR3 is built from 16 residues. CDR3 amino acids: CASSLRLARVHNEQFF. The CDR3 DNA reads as TGCGCCAGCAGCCTCCGACTAGCGAGAGTCCACAATGAGCAGTTCTTC.

The DNA for the CDR3 is TGTGCCGGGGAAGCAGCGAACACCGGGGAGCTGTTTTTT. As protein: CAGEAANTGELFF. This rearrangement joins TRBV25-1 to TRBJ2-2; D is undetermined. Germline assignment: CDR1 MGHDK and CDR2 SYGVNS. Trimming stripped 11 bases from V and 0 bases from J, with 10 bases between. The CDR3 spans 13 residues.

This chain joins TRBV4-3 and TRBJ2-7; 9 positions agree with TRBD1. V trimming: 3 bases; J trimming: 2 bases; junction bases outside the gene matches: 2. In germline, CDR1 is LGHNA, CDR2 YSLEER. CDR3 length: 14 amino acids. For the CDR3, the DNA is TGCGCCAGCAGCCAGGGGACAGGGACCTACGAGCAGTACTTC. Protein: CASSQGTGTYEQYF.

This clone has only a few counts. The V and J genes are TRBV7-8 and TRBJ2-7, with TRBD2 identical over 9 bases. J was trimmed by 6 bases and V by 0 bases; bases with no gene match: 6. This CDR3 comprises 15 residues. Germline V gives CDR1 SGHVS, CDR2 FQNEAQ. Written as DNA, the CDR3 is TGTGCCAGCAGCTTAGCGCGGGGCGGGAGGGGCGAGCAGTACTTC. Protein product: CASSLARGGRGEQYF.

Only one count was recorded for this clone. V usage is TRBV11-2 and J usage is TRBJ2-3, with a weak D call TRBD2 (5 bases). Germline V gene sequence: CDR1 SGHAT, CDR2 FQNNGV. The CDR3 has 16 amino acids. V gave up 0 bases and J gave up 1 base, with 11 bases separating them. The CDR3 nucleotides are TGTGCCAGCAGCTTAGATCGGGGTCAAGGCACAGATACGCAGTATTTT. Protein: CASSLDRGQGTDTQYF. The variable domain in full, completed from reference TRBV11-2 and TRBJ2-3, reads EAGVAQSPRYKIIEKRQSVAFWCNPISGHATLYWYQQILGQGPKLLIQFQNNGVVDDSQLPKDRFSAERLKGVDSTLKIQPAKLEDSAVYLCASSLDRGQGTDTQYFGPGTRLTVL.

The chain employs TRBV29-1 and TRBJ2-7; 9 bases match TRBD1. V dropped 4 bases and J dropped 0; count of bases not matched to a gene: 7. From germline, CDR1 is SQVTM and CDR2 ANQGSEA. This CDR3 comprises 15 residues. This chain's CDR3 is CSVGAGTGLSYEQYF. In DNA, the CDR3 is TGCAGCGTTGGAGCCGGGACAGGGCTCTCCTACGAGCAGTACTTC.